This paragraph reports one T cell receptor beta chain. The germline V gene has CDR1 KGHSH and CDR2 LQKENI. V trimming: 2 bases; J trimming: 3 bases; junction bases outside the gene matches: 15. The CDR3 covers 19 residues. This entry comes from a study of blood T cell repertoires in COVID-19. About the study: COVID-19 samples collected from the United States, Italy and Spain covered acute and convalescent phases. Sources were T cells, B-cell-depleted T cells, or PBMCs; the material itself was cDNA or gDNA.

Methods used by the authors: Cell counts per sample came from amplifying reference gene primers. Assay: immunoSEQ multiplex PCR; the TCRdb copy retains only in-frame clones and omits some. That table is the source of V, J and clone size, and D and trimming were worked out from the DNA. The data hold about 200,000 clones, with around 85% observed a single time. Sample: PBMCs or T cells enriched from blood (not recorded which). The chain uses TRBV18 and TRBJ2-3, with 9 bases matching TRBD1. The sequence derives from a man aged 35-49 years who had recovered from COVID-19. The CDR3 loop reads CASSPIVGSRTGVTDTQYF. CDR3 nucleotide sequence: TGTGCCAGCTCACCAATAGTAGGATCCAGGACAGGGGTTACAGATACGCAGTATTTT.